Sequencing of this T cell receptor beta chain was carried out in a study of T cell responses to AZD1222 COVID-19 vaccine. Study summary: Second doses were pooled across both intervals (about 4 or about 12 weeks).

The repertoire was sequenced with immunoSEQ multiplex PCR; TCRdb's copy has only in-frame clones and lacks some. Altogether approximately 100,000 clones are present, about 91% being singletons, with the ten largest covering around 5%. CDR3 length equals 16 residues. V lost 2 bases, J lost 9 bases, and 9 bases stayed unmatched. Germline values: CDR1 PRHDT, CDR2 FYEKMQ (reference sequence). This clone was detected once. Its specificity is not known. General study findings and limits: Unmutated regions of variants are reportedly targeted by nearly half of spike-specific TCRs. Spike-specific TCR depth and breadth grew after two AZD1222 doses. Clonal diversity may have been underestimated in mostly white British donors.

This clonotype originated in an adult in good health. The sample consisted of peripheral blood, taken on day 0 of AZD1222 vaccination. The genes are TRBV13 and TRBJ2-1; 11 bases are shared with TRBD2. The CDR3 DNA reads as TGTGCCAGCAGCTTACCCGGGACTAGCGGAGGGTGTGAGCAGTTCTTC. Residues: CASSLPGTSGGCEQFF.